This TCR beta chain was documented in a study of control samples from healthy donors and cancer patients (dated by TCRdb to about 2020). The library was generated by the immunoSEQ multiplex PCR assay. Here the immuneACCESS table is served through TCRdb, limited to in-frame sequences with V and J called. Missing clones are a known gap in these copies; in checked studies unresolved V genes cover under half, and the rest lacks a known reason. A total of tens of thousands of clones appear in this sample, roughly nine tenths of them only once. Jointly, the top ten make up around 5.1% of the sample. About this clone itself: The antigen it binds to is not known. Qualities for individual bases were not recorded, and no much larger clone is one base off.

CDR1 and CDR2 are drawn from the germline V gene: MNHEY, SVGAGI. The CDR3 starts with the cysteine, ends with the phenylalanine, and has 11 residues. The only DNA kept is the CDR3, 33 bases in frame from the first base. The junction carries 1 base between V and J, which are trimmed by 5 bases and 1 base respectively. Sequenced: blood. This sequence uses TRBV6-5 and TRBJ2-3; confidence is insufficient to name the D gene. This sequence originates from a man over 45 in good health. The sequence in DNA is TGTGCCAGCAGTCGCACAGATACGCAGTATTTT. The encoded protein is CASSRTDTQYF.